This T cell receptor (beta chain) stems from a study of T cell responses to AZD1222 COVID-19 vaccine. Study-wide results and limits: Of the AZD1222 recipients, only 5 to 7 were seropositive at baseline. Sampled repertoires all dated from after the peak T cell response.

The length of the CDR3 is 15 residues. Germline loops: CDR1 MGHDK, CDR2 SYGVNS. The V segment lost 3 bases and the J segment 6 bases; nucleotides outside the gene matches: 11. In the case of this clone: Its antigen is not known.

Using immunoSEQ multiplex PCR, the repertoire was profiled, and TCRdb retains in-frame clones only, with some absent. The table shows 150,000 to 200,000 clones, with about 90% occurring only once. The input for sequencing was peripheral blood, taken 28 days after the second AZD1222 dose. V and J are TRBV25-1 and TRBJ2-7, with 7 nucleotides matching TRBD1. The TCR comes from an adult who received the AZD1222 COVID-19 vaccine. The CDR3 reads CASSDYRRGLVEQYF. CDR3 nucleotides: TGTGCCAGCAGTGACTACCGTAGGGGGCTCGTCGAGCAGTACTTC.